This is a list of T cell receptor beta chains from one sample in a study of blood T cell repertoires in COVID-19. Profiled with immunoSEQ multiplex PCR; TCRdb holds only in-frame clones, not every one. The data show about 170,000 clones, around 82% seen once. Sequenced sample: peripheral blood. These receptors all come from a man at least 80 years old with COVID-19, enrolled during active disease. CDR3s leave out the opening cysteine and the closing phenylalanine or tryptophan. A D gene is named only where the DNA matches it firmly.

TRBV9	TRBJ2-3	TRBD1	ASSVVSPAGGRNTQY
TRBV5-1	TRBJ1-2	TRBD1	ASSAGTGELGYT
TRBV5-1	TRBJ1-5	NA	ASSFGSGENQPQH
TRBV28	TRBJ1-2	TRBD1	AILTPGQGNYGYT
TRBV5-1	TRBJ2-2	TRBD1	ASSAWTGNTGELF
TRBV29-1	TRBJ1-4	NA	SVRRRGEKLF
TRBV25-1	TRBJ1-2	TRBD1	ASSPTGTGQGANYGYT
TRBV27	TRBJ1-2	NA	ASSPSTGSYGYT
TRBV18	TRBJ2-7	NA	ASSPLAETYEQY
TRBV4-2	TRBJ2-1	TRBD1	ASSPWVDRAMGNEQF
TRBV5-1	TRBJ1-3	NA	ASSLDVVGGNTIY